These 27 T cell receptor beta chains were all obtained from the same sample, sequenced in a study of cytomegalovirus exposure and HLA in healthy donors. PCR amplification relied on 60 Vbeta primers (plus 13 Jbeta primers). Profiled with immunoSEQ multiplex PCR; TCRdb holds only in-frame clones, not every one. This sample has some 140,000 clones; 75% to 80% occur once, and the top ten carry roughly 1%. Sequenced sample: PBMCs. These receptors all come from an older woman in good health and CMV-seronegative.

V gene TRBV7-8 combines with J gene TRBJ2-1, with 8 positions matching TRBD2. Germline V gene data show CDR1 as SGHVS and CDR2 as FQNEAQ. The CDR3 spans 17 residues. V lost 2 bases, J lost 8 bases, and 14 bases stayed unmatched. Here the CDR3 reads CASSLPLASGSSYEQFF. CDR3 sequence (DNA): TGTGCCAGCAGCTTACCCCTAGCGAGCGGGAGTTCCTATGAGCAGTTCTTC.

The chain combines TRBV18 with TRBJ2-5; 11 bases match TRBD2. V trimming: 6 bases; J trimming: 4 bases; junction bases outside the gene matches: 7. CDR3 length: 15 residues. The germline V gene has CDR1 KGHSH and CDR2 LQKENI. The DNA for the CDR3 is TGTGCCAGCTCTCCCGGACTAGCGGGCCCAGAGACCCAGTACTTC. Its protein is CASSPGLAGPETQYF.

V and J are TRBV30 and TRBJ2-3; D may be TRBD1 (5 bases). The V end lost 2 bases, the J end lost 0 bases, and 18 bases lay between the germline ends. The CDR3 loop spans 17 amino acids. The germline V gene has CDR1 GTSNPN and CDR2 SVGIG (reference sequence). The CDR3 reads CAWSRGGASRSTDTQYF. For the CDR3, the DNA is TGTGCCTGGAGTAGAGGTGGGGCCAGCCGAAGCACAGATACGCAGTATTTT. The whole variable domain, remainder taken from reference TRBV30 and TRBJ2-3, is SQTIHQWPATLVQPVGSPLSLECTVEGTSNPNLYWYRQAAGRGLQLLFYSVGIGQISSEVPQNLSASRPQDRQFILSSKKLLLSDSGFYLCAWSRGGASRSTDTQYFGPGTRLTVL.

CDR3 DNA: TGTGCTAGTGGTTTGGTACAGCGGGGGGGTGGGGAGCTGTTTTTT. Amino acid sequence: CASGLVQRGGGELFF. The chain is built from TRBV12-5 and TRBJ2-2; 10 nucleotides match TRBD2. This CDR3 region has 15 residues. Trimming at V came to 0 bases and at J to 8 bases, leaving 3 bases not matched to a gene. Germline V CDR1 and CDR2: LGHNT, FRNRAP.

This clone came up a few times. The rearrangement links TRBV5-4 to TRBJ1-1, with a tentative D call TRBD1 (5 bases). Per the germline V gene, CDR1 is SGHNT and CDR2 is YYREEE (reference sequence). Trimming stripped 5 bases from V and 7 bases from J, with 15 bases between. CDR3 length: 13 residues. Here the CDR3 reads CASSPNTGDEAFF. The CDR3 nucleotides are TGTGCCAGCAGTCCTAATACAGGAGATGAAGCTTTCTTT.

The V and J genes are TRBV28 and TRBJ1-5; D gene unclear. The CDR3 consists of 14 residues. The germline V gene encodes CDR1 MDHEN and CDR2 SYDVKM. V lost 1 base and J 4 bases, leaving 8 bases between the germline ends. CDR3 DNA: TGTGCCAGCAGTTTATTCGTGCAGAATCAGCCCCAGCATTTT. Translated, it gives CASSLFVQNQPQHF.

This clone appeared a single time. The chain carries TRBV28 and TRBJ2-1; D ambiguous. This CDR3 has 16 residues. The germline gives CDR1 MDHEN, CDR2 SYDVKM. Trimming shortened V by 5 bases and J by 0 bases, and 14 bases separated the two germline ends. The CDR3 region is CASSPLRVSSYNEQFF. Written as DNA, the CDR3 is TGTGCCAGCAGTCCCCTCCGGGTCAGCTCCTACAATGAGCAGTTCTTC.

This chain connects TRBV10-1 to TRBJ2-7, with D tentatively TRBD1 (6 bases). This CDR3 is 13 amino acids long. Germline CDR1 is WNHNN and CDR2 is SYGVQD (reference sequence). Trimming shortened V by 3 bases and J by 5 bases, and 11 bases separated the two germline ends. The CDR3 nucleotides are TGCGCCAGCAGTGATGGGACACGAGACGAGCAGTACTTC. Its protein is CASSDGTRDEQYF.

The chain combines TRBV27 with TRBJ1-2, with 7 bases fitting TRBD1. The CDR3 sequence is 14 residues long. V gave up 0 bases and J gave up 5 bases; unmatched junction bases: 3. The germline V gene has CDR1 MNHEY and CDR2 SMNVEV (reference sequence). CDR3 loop: CASSLSYRGYGYTF. CDR3 nucleotide sequence: TGTGCCAGCAGTTTATCGTACAGGGGATATGGCTACACCTTC.

The chain is built from TRBV28 and TRBJ2-7; TRBD1 matches 8 bases. CDR3 length equals 16 residues. Germline values: CDR1 MDHEN, CDR2 SYDVKM. J gave up 0 bases and V 4 bases, and 8 bases lay outside the gene matches. This CDR3 is CASSWGTGKSSYEQYF. DNA of the CDR3: TGTGCCAGCAGTTGGGGGACAGGAAAGAGCTCCTACGAGCAGTACTTC.

V usage is TRBV18 and J usage is TRBJ1-5; TRBD1 is a possible D gene (5 bases). This CDR3 is 16 amino acids long. Trimming pared 3 bases from V and 3 bases from J, leaving 15 bases between. Germline loops: CDR1 KGHSH, CDR2 LQKENI. The CDR3 region has the DNA TGTGCCAGCTCACCTGGACAAACCAGGGCCAATCAGCCCCAGCATTTT. Encoded protein: CASSPGQTRANQPQHF.

The table lists this clone with a few counts. The chain links TRBV18 to TRBJ1-1; TRBD1 matches 7 bases. The CDR3 has 13 residues. Germline CDR1 and CDR2: KGHSH and LQKENI. With V trimmed by 3 bases and J by 5 bases, 3 bases remained unmatched. CDR3: CASSPQGGTEAFF. CDR3 bases: TGTGCCAGCTCACCCCAGGGGGGAACTGAAGCTTTCTTT.

With respect to this clone: Other DNA sequences in this sample translate to the same CDR3. This chain's CDR3 is CASSLSTDTQYF. CDR3 nucleotides: TGTGCCAGCAGCCTCAGCACAGATACGCAGTATTTT. The genes are TRBV7-9 and TRBJ2-3; D not resolved. The CDR3 spans 12 residues. V was clipped by 5 bases and J by 0 bases, with 3 bases between them. Germline loops: CDR1 SEHNR, CDR2 FQNEAQ (reference sequence). The full variable domain, its missing parts supplied by reference TRBV7-9 and TRBJ2-3, is DTGVSQNPRHKITKRGQNVTFRCDPISEHNRLYWYRQTLGQGPEFLTYFQNEAQLEKSRLLSDRFSAERPKGSFSTLEIQRTEQGDSAMYLCASSLSTDTQYFGPGTRLTVL.

The V gene is TRBV2, the J gene TRBJ2-5; the match to TRBD1 covers 7 bases. V shed 4 bases and J 9 bases; nucleotides not matched to a gene: 11. The CDR3 totals 14 residues. Germline V gene sequence: CDR1 SNHLY, CDR2 FYNNEI. CDR3: CASSGGQSFNAQYF. The CDR3 nucleotides are TGTGCCAGCAGTGGGGGACAGTCCTTTAACGCCCAGTACTTC.

This chain uses TRBV2 with TRBJ1-2; 8 positions agree with TRBD1. The ends lost 1 base at V and 4 bases at J; junction bases unmatched: 2. The germline V gene encodes CDR1 SNHLY and CDR2 FYNNEI. CDR3 length: 14 amino acids. The CDR3 loop reads CASSEGTGFYGYTF. CDR3 coding DNA: TGTGCCAGCAGTGAAGGGACAGGGTTCTATGGCTACACCTTC.

The J gene is TRBJ2-5, the V gene TRBV5-1; 8 bases fit TRBD1. Trimming took 4 bases from V and 3 from J; bases not matched to a gene: 5. The germline gives CDR1 SGHRS, CDR2 YFSETQ. This CDR3 is 14 amino acids long. DNA for the CDR3: TGCGCCAGCAGCATTCAACAGGGGGAAGAGACCCAGTACTTC. This gives the protein CASSIQQGEETQYF.

The V call is TRBV14, the J call TRBJ2-5; TRBD2 might be the D (7 bases). Germline CDR1 is SGHDN and CDR2 is FVKESK. The CDR3 has 17 residues. Trimming shortened V by 3 bases and J by 1 base, and 18 bases separated the two germline ends. This CDR3 is CASSQKRGRDFQETQYF. CDR3 bases: TGTGCCAGCAGCCAGAAGAGGGGGAGGGACTTCCAAGAGACCCAGTACTTC.

This clone turned up a few times. The V call is TRBV5-5, the J call TRBJ2-5; no definite D call. Trimming pared 1 base from V and 5 bases from J, leaving 6 bases between. The CDR3 has 12 residues. CDR1 SGHKS and CDR2 YYEKEE come from the germline V gene (reference sequence). The CDR3 loop is CASSLLRETQYF. In DNA, the CDR3 is TGTGCCAGCAGCTTGCTCCGGGAGACCCAGTACTTC.

The DNA of the CDR3 is TGTGCCAGCAACGTACCTAGCGGGGGGGCCCCTGAGCAGTTCTTC. This sequence encodes CASNVPSGGAPEQFF. The rearrangement links TRBV2 to TRBJ2-1; 12 bases agree with TRBD2. The V gene end was trimmed by 7 bases and the J gene end by 9 bases; junction bases not matched to a gene: 10. The length of the CDR3 is 15 residues. The germline V gene encodes CDR1 SNHLY and CDR2 FYNNEI.

The V call is TRBV7-3, the J call TRBJ2-2; D remains ambiguous. V was shortened by 5 bases and J by 7 bases, with 20 bases between the two germline ends. The CDR3 is made up of 16 amino acids. The V gene's germline CDR1 is SGHTA and CDR2 FQGTGA. This CDR3 is CASSPGEAIWSGELFF. The CDR3 DNA is TGTGCCAGCAGCCCTGGAGAGGCCATTTGGAGCGGGGAGCTGTTTTTT.

V and J are TRBV7-3 and TRBJ2-6, with 7 nucleotides matching TRBD1. J gave up 1 base and V 5 bases, and 8 bases lay outside the gene matches. Germline loops: CDR1 SGHTA, CDR2 FQGTGA. The CDR3 length is 17 residues. CDR3 in DNA: TGTGCCAGCAGCGGACGAGGACAGGCTTCTGGGGCCAACGTCCTGACTTTC. Protein sequence: CASSGRGQASGANVLTF.

The chain uses TRBV28 and TRBJ2-3; 8 bases are shared with TRBD1. The CDR3 runs to 13 residues. Trimming removed 6 bases from V and 4 bases from J; junction bases left unmatched: 3. The germline CDR1 and CDR2 sequences are MDHEN and SYDVKM. CDR3 in DNA: TGTGCCAGCAGGCAGGGGGCGGCAGATACGCAGTATTTT. This gives the protein CASRQGAADTQYF.

The chain carries TRBV27 and TRBJ1-4, with D perhaps TRBD1 (5 bases). The V gene lost 10 bases and the J gene lost 4 bases, with 13 bases spanning the gap. CDR1 and CDR2 (germline): MNHEY, SMNVEV (reference sequence). The length of the CDR3 is 13 residues. Here the CDR3 reads CATRRGGNEKLFF. DNA of the CDR3: TGTGCCACCCGGCGGGGGGGTAATGAAAAACTGTTTTTT.

The rearrangement joins TRBV11-2 to TRBJ1-3, with D perhaps TRBD1 (5 bases). Germline V gene sequence: CDR1 SGHAT, CDR2 FQNNGV. This CDR3 is 16 amino acids long. Trimming shortened V by 7 bases and J by 4 bases, and 20 bases separated the two germline ends. DNA of the CDR3: TGTGCCAGCACCCCCGCGCGGGGGACGAAAGGAAACACCATATATTTT. This codes for CASTPARGTKGNTIYF.

The chain couples TRBV28 to TRBJ2-6; tentatively, D is TRBD1 (6 bases). This CDR3 is built from 16 residues. The V gene's germline CDR1 is MDHEN and CDR2 SYDVKM. V lost 3 bases and J lost 0, with 9 bases in between. This CDR3 reads CASSFIRGSGANVLTF. The DNA of the CDR3 is TGTGCCAGCAGTTTTATCAGGGGCTCTGGGGCCAACGTCCTGACTTTC.

This chain links TRBV6-5 with TRBJ1-5, with D perhaps matching TRBD1 (5 bases). The CDR3 is 14 residues long. V was pared by 2 bases and J by 6 bases, with 11 bases between. Germline V gene lookup returns CDR1 MNHEY and CDR2 SVGAGI. The CDR3 region is CASSYVQGSQPQHF. CDR3 DNA: TGTGCCAGCAGTTACGTCCAGGGTTCTCAGCCCCAGCATTTT.

This CDR3 reads CASSQVEGDRGYEQYF. Written as DNA, the CDR3 is TGTGCCAGCAGCCAAGTAGAAGGGGACAGGGGCTACGAGCAGTACTTC. The V call is TRBV4-2, the J call TRBJ2-7; TRBD1 matches at 10 bases. The CDR3 consists of 16 residues. Germline lookup yields CDR1 LGHNA and CDR2 YNFKEQ. With V trimmed by 1 base and J by 3 bases, 6 bases remained unmatched.